This T cell receptor beta chain was retrieved from a study of T cell responses to AZD1222 COVID-19 vaccine. General study findings and limits: Spike-wide coverage was observed for vaccine-associated CD4 TCRs, with dominant responses at 160-218 and 743-854. Just 5 or 6 AZD1222 recipients tested seropositive at baseline.

Regarding this clone: The antigen remains unidentified.

The CDR3 spans 15 residues. V was shortened by 5 bases and J by 7 bases, with 18 bases between the two germline ends. Germline V gene sequence: CDR1 MDHEN, CDR2 SYDVKM. The protocol was immunoSEQ multiplex PCR, while the TCRdb copy is restricted to in-frame clones and leaves out a portion. The sample holds 120,000 or so clones, more than 75% seen once. The sequencing used peripheral blood, collected on day 0 of AZD1222 vaccination. The receptor comes from an adult in good health. The chain links TRBV28 to TRBJ1-5; D perhaps matches TRBD1 (6 bases). The CDR3: CASSALQGRGQPQHF. CDR3 nucleotides: TGTGCCAGCAGTGCCCTACAGGGACGGGGACAGCCCCAGCATTTT.